A single TCR beta chain is shown here with its context. Which antigen it targets is not known. Base qualities were left out, and no much larger clone turns up one base away. These data come from a study of T cells in localized non-small cell lung cancer (dated by TCRdb to the early 2020s). The study in broad terms: T cell repertoires of more than 200 early-stage NSCLC patients were analyzed, with tumors being compared against uninvolved tumor-adjacent lungs. The mean age of the NSCLC patients was around 65 years, with 120 to 150 men and around 99 women. The cohort was made up of about 240 treatment-naive NSCLC patients whose localized lung tumors had been resected. Summary of the overall study and its limitations: Since the design was exploratory, TCR variables were selected using unadjusted p-values with no false-discovery rate correction. Uninvolved tumor-adjacent lung showed the highest T cell clonality, higher than tumor, which suggests more focused antigenic responses in the uninvolved tumor-adjacent lung. Longer overall survival was associated with higher blood T cell density, whereas shorter survival was associated with higher adjacent-lung clonality. A median of 57 of the top 100 tumor clones turned up in the paired uninvolved adjacent lung, and 25 to 30 of those clones also ranked among the top 100 of that same adjacent lung. Because multi-region tumor sequencing was not done, intratumor heterogeneity could not be ruled out.

From the germline V gene, CDR1 is SGDLS and CDR2 is YYNGEE. The trim is 0 bases for V and 4 bases for J, with a gap of 13 bases between the germline ends. The CDR3 covers 16 residues, taking in both the cysteine and the phenylalanine. Only the CDR3 DNA is retained, 48 bases long and in frame from the first base. TCR beta CDR3 regions were sequenced from DNA using the immunoSEQ Assay. From the authors' description of their analysis: To compute T cell density, TCR beta template counts were normalized to usable DNA, which was estimated by amplifying housekeeping genes. Richness was estimated using the preseqR package, with extrapolation to 400,000 templates for PBMC samples and to 120,000 templates for tissue samples. Clonality was taken to be one minus Pielou's evenness. Tissue-enriched TCRs were identified through differential abundance testing performed on productive amino-acid clonotypes, with a minimum total count of 5 and an alpha of 0.1. The Jaccard Index and the Morisita Overlap Index were used to quantify repertoire overlap between compartments. GLIPH grouped TCR beta CDR3s together with public tetramer-defined viral CDR3s, and a viral motif had to include at least three viral sequences and also show V-gene enrichment. In its TCRdb copy, this immuneACCESS table keeps in-frame sequences only and misses some clones. Where compared with another copy, unresolved V genes explain less than half of these, and the others have no known cause. The V and J calls and the clone size are those of that table, but D and trimming were determined from the DNA. The sample records about 77,000 clones, approximately 90% of which are singletons. Together, the top ten hold 20% to 25% of the sample.

At diagnosis, peripheral blood, uninvolved tumor-adjacent lung and tumor were collected and stored as a combination of fresh-frozen and FFPE material. For TCR repertoire profiling, blood samples were analyzed in the form of peripheral blood mononuclear cells. Source: peripheral blood, taken before any cancer treatment. The chain is made from TRBV9 and TRBJ2-2, with TRBD2 perhaps the D gene, on 7 matching bases. The origin of this receptor is a woman aged 40 to 75 with stage I squamous cell lung carcinoma. The CDR3 protein is CASSVGTGGRTGELFF. The sequenced DNA: TGTGCCAGCAGCGTAGGGACCGGGGGGCGCACCGGGGAGCTGTTTTTT.